This TCR beta chain was retrieved from a study of blood T cell repertoires in COVID-19. Study as a whole: Material from acute and convalescent COVID-19 was sourced from the United States, Italy and Spain.

Trimming left V 3 bases short and J 7 bases short, with 7 bases between. This CDR3 comprises 12 residues. Libraries were prepared by immunoSEQ multiplex PCR; TCRdb keeps only in-frame clonotypes and omits some of them. The sample has around 170,000 clones; over 80% are singletons. The gene calls are TRBV12-3 or TRBV12-4 and TRBJ1-5; D perhaps matches TRBD1 (5 bases). The TCR comes from a woman in her forties with acute or convalescent COVID-19. The sequenced sample was peripheral blood. CDR3 coding DNA: TGTGCCAGCAGTTTGGGGGGGCAGCCCCAGCATTTT. This encodes CASSLGGQPQHF.